One sample yielded the 24 T cell receptor beta chains listed below, sequenced in a study of response to subunit inactivated influenza vaccine. From the RT-PCR reads, TCRdb called clonotypes with MiXCR, one entry per CDR3 protein. Among 590,000 or so distinct CDR3 sequences, 14% were seen once, and the ten largest hold roughly 7.6%. The sequenced sample was PBMCs from blood, obtained roughly 2 weeks before vaccination. The receptors stem from a man aged 50-59 years who received an inactivated influenza vaccine.

The V and J genes are TRBV29-1 and TRBJ2-2; tentatively, D is TRBD2 (5 bases). Per the germline V gene, CDR1 is SQVTM and CDR2 is ANQGSEA. V was pared by 5 bases and J by 2 bases, with 12 bases between. CDR3 length equals 14 residues. CDR3 DNA sequence: TGCAGCGTTTTGGAGGAGATTAACACCGGGGAGCTGTTTTTT. Its protein product is CSVLEEINTGELFF.

The gene calls are TRBV11-1 and TRBJ1-2, with TRBD1 matching over 9 bases. The CDR3 is 20 residues long. Germline V gene sequence: CDR1 SGHAT, CDR2 FQDESV (reference sequence). With V trimmed by 1 base and J by 0 bases, 15 bases remained unmatched. CDR3 sequence (DNA): TGTGCCAGCAGCTTAGTAAGCCTTTGGGACAGGGAACCGCCTAACTATGGCTACACCTTC. Its translation is CASSLVSLWDREPPNYGYTF.

The rearrangement uses TRBV4-1 and TRBJ1-4; D unresolved. With 4 bases removed from V and 7 bases from J, the gap between germline ends came to 19 bases. Germline assignment: CDR1 MGHRA and CDR2 YSYEKL. The CDR3 contains 16 residues. The CDR3 spells CASSLQGGRPPEKLFF. The CDR3 nucleotides are TGCGCCAGCAGCCTACAAGGTGGCCGGCCCCCTGAAAAACTGTTTTTT.

Many counts were recorded for this clonotype. The J gene is TRBJ1-6, the V gene TRBV10-3; D is possibly TRBD1 (5 bases). From germline, CDR1 is ENHRY and CDR2 SYGVKD. CDR3 length: 13 amino acids. With 5 bases removed from V and 7 bases from J, the gap between germline ends came to 9 bases. The CDR3 DNA reads as TGTGCCATCAGTCAGGGTTTCAATTCACCCCTCCACTTT. This encodes CAISQGFNSPLHF.

This clonotype was seen at least ten times. The V call is TRBV12-3 or TRBV12-4, the J call TRBJ2-2; 9 bases agree with TRBD2. The CDR3 has 15 residues. V trimming: 3 bases; J trimming: 4 bases; junction bases outside the gene matches: 3. CDR3 protein: CASSFGTSPTGELFF. CDR3 sequence (DNA): TGTGCCAGCAGTTTCGGGACTAGCCCCACCGGGGAGCTGTTTTTT.

There are a few counts of this clonotype. The chain recombines TRBV3-1 with TRBJ1-6; no clear D. V shed 1 base and J shed 9 bases, with 16 bases lying between them. The germline V gene has CDR1 LGHDT and CDR2 YNNKEL (reference sequence). This CDR3 is 16 amino acids long. The CDR3 sequence: CASSQGTTAALSPLHF. In nucleotides, the CDR3 is TGTGCCAGCAGCCAAGGTACGACTGCCGCTCTTTCACCCCTCCACTTT. The complete variable domain, with remaining parts taken from reference TRBV3-1 and TRBJ1-6, reads DTAVSQTPKYLVTQMGNDKSIKCEQNLGHDTMYWYKQDSKKFLKIMFSYNNKELIINETVPNRFSPKSPDKAHLNLHINSLELGDSAVYFCASSQGTTAALSPLHFGNGTRLTVT.

The CDR3 loop reads CASSRPGGWGVGNEQFF. The CDR3 DNA reads TGTGCCAGCAGTCGCCCGGGGGGGTGGGGAGTAGGCAATGAGCAGTTCTTC. J is TRBJ2-1 and V is TRBV12-3 or TRBV12-4, with 8 bases lining up with TRBD2. The CDR3 extends over 17 amino acids. J lost 6 bases, V lost 5 bases, and 15 bases had no gene match.

This clonotype was picked up a small number of times. The V and J genes are TRBV2 and TRBJ2-1, with 10 positions matching TRBD2. The CDR3 is 15 amino acids. Germline loops: CDR1 SNHLY, CDR2 FYNNEI. V was clipped by 3 bases and J by 9 bases; unmatched bases: 8. The CDR3 DNA follows: TGTGCCAGCAGTGAGGTGTCTAGCGGGAGACCTGAGCAGTTCTTC. It yields the protein CASSEVSSGRPEQFF.

The sample holds many counts of this clonotype. This chain connects TRBV4-3 to TRBJ2-1; 8 bases agree with TRBD2. The V gene's germline CDR1 is LGHNA and CDR2 YSLEER. The V segment lost 0 bases and the J segment 12 bases; nucleotides outside the gene matches: 10. This CDR3 is 15 amino acids long. The CDR3 DNA reads TGCGCCAGCAGCCAAGAACGCGGGACTAGAACTCGGCAGTTCTTC. Its translation: CASSQERGTRTRQFF.

V gene TRBV12-3 or TRBV12-4 combines with J gene TRBJ2-5, with 7 positions matching TRBD2. The CDR3 covers 17 residues. Germline trimming cut 5 bases from V and 0 bases from J; bases unmatched to any gene: 12. CDR3 sequence reads: CASSPIPSGPYQETQYF. For the CDR3, the DNA is TGTGCCAGCAGTCCCATCCCTAGCGGACCGTACCAAGAGACCCAGTACTTC.

This clonotype was seen more than once but under ten times. The CDR3 coding sequence is TGCAGTGCTAACCGTAAGAACACTGAAGCTTTCTTT. It translates to CSANRKNTEAFF. This rearrangement joins TRBV20-1 to TRBJ1-1; no clear D. V shed 4 bases and J shed 1 base, with 7 bases lying between them. Germline V gene lookup returns CDR1 DFQATT and CDR2 SNEGSKA (reference sequence). The CDR3 contains 12 residues.

This clonotype appeared a few times. This chain uses TRBV20-1 with TRBJ2-5, with D possibly being TRBD1 (5 bases). The CDR3 length is 13 residues. Trimming removed 5 bases at V and 8 bases at J, with 18 bases between. CDR1 is DFQATT, CDR2 SNEGSKA, per germline (reference sequence). The DNA for the CDR3 is TGCAGTGCTCCGGATTTAGGGGTAACAACCCAGTACTTC. Its translation: CSAPDLGVTTQYF.

This clonotype has at least ten counts. The rearrangement links TRBV7-2 to TRBJ2-5; TRBD2 might be the D (6 bases). Germline loops: CDR1 SGHTA, CDR2 FQGNSA. This CDR3 is built from 16 residues. V was clipped by 5 bases and J by 3 bases, with 19 bases between them. This chain's CDR3 is CASSRDPGLGEETQYF. Here the CDR3 DNA reads TGTGCCAGCAGCCGAGATCCGGGACTGGGGGAAGAGACCCAGTACTTC. Variable domain in full (rest from reference TRBV7-2 and TRBJ2-5): GAGVSQSPSNKVTEKGKDVELRCDPISGHTALYWYRQSLGQGLEFLIYFQGNSAPDKSGLPSDRFSAERTGGSVSTLTIQRTQQEDSAVYLCASSRDPGLGEETQYFGPGTRLLVL.

The rearrangement links TRBV10-3 to TRBJ2-1, with D uncertain. CDR1 ENHRY and CDR2 SYGVKD come from the germline V gene. This CDR3 is 14 amino acids long. V was shortened by 0 bases and J by 3 bases, with 6 bases between the two germline ends. In DNA form, the CDR3 reads TGTGCCATCAGTGAGTCGATGGGCTACAATGAGCAGTTCTTC. Its protein is CAISESMGYNEQFF.

Only a few counts were recorded for this clonotype. The chain has TRBV4-3 and TRBJ2-7; perhaps TRBD1 as D (6 bases). V was shortened by 0 bases and J by 1 base, with 10 bases between the two germline ends. From germline, CDR1 is LGHNA and CDR2 YSLEER. The CDR3 extends over 15 amino acids. The CDR3 coding sequence is TGCGCCAGCAGCCAAGAGCCAGGGGCGTCCTACGAGCAGTACTTC. This gives the protein CASSQEPGASYEQYF.

Only a few counts were recorded for this clonotype. The chain is built from TRBV12-3 or TRBV12-4 and TRBJ2-2; the match to TRBD2 covers 10 bases. The V segment lost 3 bases and the J segment 7 bases; nucleotides outside the gene matches: 8. CDR3 length equals 16 residues. The CDR3 nucleotides read TGTGCCAGCAGTTTCCTAGCGGGGGTGGCCGGCGGGGAGCTGTTTTTT. As protein: CASSFLAGVAGGELFF.

This chain links TRBV15 with TRBJ2-7; D tentatively reads TRBD1 or TRBD2 (5 bases each). V was trimmed by 6 bases and J by 0 bases, leaving 12 bases between them. The CDR3 is made up of 14 amino acids. CDR1 is LNHNV and CDR2 is YYDKDF in the germline V gene (reference sequence). The CDR3 protein is CATRRGPSSYEQYF. The CDR3 bases are TGTGCCACCAGGAGGGGCCCCAGCTCCTACGAGCAGTACTTC.

V and J are TRBV27 and TRBJ1-5; D remains ambiguous. The germline CDR1 and CDR2 sequences are MNHEY and SMNVEV (reference sequence). The CDR3 spans 15 residues. The ends were cut back, 3 bases at V and 7 bases at J, with 16 bases in the middle. The CDR3 region has the DNA TGTGCCAGCAGTTTGGTCCCCTGGGGAGGACAGCCCCAGCATTTT. This gives the protein CASSLVPWGGQPQHF.

The CDR3 spells CASSELDTQYF. The CDR3 DNA is TGCGCCAGCAGTGAGTTAGATACGCAGTATTTT. The chain employs TRBV10-2 and TRBJ2-3; D call uncertain. The CDR3 length is 11 residues. Between the trimmed V and J ends, which lost 1 base and 5 bases, there was a span of 1 base. The germline V gene encodes CDR1 WSHSY and CDR2 SAAADI.

The sample holds a few counts of this clonotype. The V call is TRBV20-1, the J call TRBJ2-3; 7 positions match TRBD2. The V gene end was trimmed by 6 bases and the J gene end by 1 base; junction bases not matched to a gene: 7. Germline-derived CDR1 and CDR2 are DFQATT and SNEGSKA (reference sequence). The CDR3 has 14 residues. CDR3 in DNA: TGCAGTGCCAAGACTAGCTCAGGCACAGATACGCAGTATTTT. Encoded protein: CSAKTSSGTDTQYF.

This clonotype appeared many times. V and J are TRBV5-1 and TRBJ2-2, with unresolved D. Germline V gene lookup returns CDR1 SGHRS and CDR2 YFSETQ. Trimming removed 0 bases at V and 6 bases at J, with 6 bases between. CDR3 length: 13 residues. The CDR3 DNA sequence: TGCGCCAGCAGCTTGGTGGTGTCCGGGGAGCTGTTTTTT. This encodes CASSLVVSGELFF. The variable domain in full, completed from reference TRBV5-1 and TRBJ2-2, reads KAGVTQTPRYLIKTRGQQVTLSCSPISGHRSVSWYQQTPGQGLQFLFEYFSETQRNKGNFPGRFSGRQFSNSRSEMNVSTLELGDSALYLCASSLVVSGELFFGEGSRLTVL.

The chain carries TRBV3-1 and TRBJ2-1; no firm D call. Germline V gene sequence: CDR1 LGHDT, CDR2 YNNKEL (reference sequence). Between the trimmed V and J ends, which lost 1 base and 6 bases, there was a span of 7 bases. This CDR3 has 13 residues. CDR3 nucleotide sequence: TGTGCCAGCAGCCAAGTGCCTAGCAATGAGCAGTTCTTC. Translating gives CASSQVPSNEQFF.

The chain has TRBV3-1 and TRBJ1-1, with D tentatively TRBD1 (5 bases). Germline CDR1 and CDR2: LGHDT and YNNKEL (reference sequence). The CDR3 is 11 amino acids. Trimming stripped 7 bases from V and 9 bases from J, with 12 bases between. The CDR3 sequence: CASTRGPKAFF. CDR3 nucleotide sequence: TGTGCCAGCACAAGGGGACCGAAAGCTTTCTTT.

This rearrangement joins TRBV20-1 to TRBJ1-6; the D gene is possibly TRBD1 (5 bases). The germline gives CDR1 DFQATT, CDR2 SNEGSKA (reference sequence). Trimming removed 3 bases at V and 7 bases at J, with 16 bases between. This CDR3 has 15 amino acids. The CDR3 region is CSASPRQGRNSPLHF. CDR3 sequence (DNA): TGCAGTGCTAGCCCCCGTCAGGGCCGGAATTCACCCCTCCACTTT.